The rows below give T cell receptor beta chains drawn from one sample of a study of cytotoxic CD8 clonotypes in ibrutinib-treated CLL. Generated by immunoSEQ multiplex PCR, the TCRdb table keeps only in-frame clones and is missing some. The sample consists of around 91,000 clones, roughly 86% of them appearing once. Sequencing used PBMCs, obtained before ibrutinib treatment. Every receptor here comes from a human donor with chronic lymphocytic leukemia. CDR3s include the opening cysteine and the closing phenylalanine or tryptophan. The order of the fields is V gene, D gene, clone size, J gene, CDR3 DNA, CDR3 protein. D genes are given only for firm matches. A row's size may be missing; if present it is once, few, many or a size class.

TRBV11-2	TRBD1	.	TRBJ2-1	TGTGCCAGCAGCAAGAGGACAGGGAGCTCCTACAATGAGCAGTTCTTC	CASSKRTGSSYNEQFF
TRBV5-1	.	.	TRBJ2-1	TGCGCCAGCAGCTTGGAGTTCAATGAGCAGTTCTTC	CASSLEFNEQFF
TRBV5-1	.	.	TRBJ1-1	TGCGCCAGCAGCTCTCGTTGGGGGAGCACTGAAGCTTTCTTT	CASSSRWGSTEAFF
TRBV7-3	.	.	TRBJ2-1	TGTGCCAGCAGCTATCAGTCCCCCTACAATGAGCAGTTCTTC	CASSYQSPYNEQFF
TRBV7-3	.	.	TRBJ2-2	TGTGCCAGCAGCTTAAGAGGGTTCCTGGAGCCCTACCCCGGGGAGCTGTTTTTT	CASSLRGFLEPYPGELFF
TRBV29-1	TRBD2	.	TRBJ2-1	TGCAGCGTTGAAGTGCTAGCGGACAATGAGCAGTTCTTC	CSVEVLADNEQFF
TRBV6-5	.	.	TRBJ2-3	TGTGCCAGCAGGTCAAGCACAGATACGCAGTATTTT	CASRSSTDTQYF
TRBV5-1	TRBD1	.	TRBJ2-2	TGCGCCAGCAGCCAGGGACAGATAACGAACACCGGGGAGCTGTTTTTT	CASSQGQITNTGELFF
TRBV5-1	.	.	TRBJ1-2	TGCGCCAGCAGCTTGGCCGGGAATGCCAATGGCTACACCTTC	CASSLAGNANGYTF
TRBV29-1	.	.	TRBJ2-3	TGCAGCGTTGCAAGCACAGATACGCAGTATTTT	CSVASTDTQYF
TRBV7-8	TRBD2	.	TRBJ2-2	TGTGCCAGCAGCTCAACGACACTAGCGGGAGGGCCCCCCGGGGAGCTGTTTTTT	CASSSTTLAGGPPGELFF
TRBV4-2	TRBD2	.	TRBJ2-7	TGTGCCAGCAGCCAGGAGACTAGCGGGATTCTCGAGCAGTACTTC	CASSQETSGILEQYF
TRBV7-6	.	.	TRBJ2-7	TGTGCCAGCAGCACCGGACAGAACCGTCCGACTTACGAGCAGTACTTC	CASSTGQNRPTYEQYF
TRBV4-3	TRBD2	once	TRBJ2-5	TGCGCCAGCAGCCAGGGGCTAGCGGGAGCGGGGGAGACCCAGTACTTC	CASSQGLAGAGETQYF
TRBV6-5	TRBD1	.	TRBJ2-5	TGTGCCAGCAGACCCGGGACAGCCAGTACCCAGTACTTC	CASRPGTASTQYF
TRBV7-8	.	.	TRBJ2-1	TGTGCCAGCACCCAGAGACGAGCGAGCTCCTACAATGAGCAGTTCTTC	CASTQRRASSYNEQFF
TRBV27	.	.	TRBJ1-1	TGTGCCAGCAGCCTCGGACAGACCTTGAACACTGAAGCTTTCTTT	CASSLGQTLNTEAFF
TRBV4-2	TRBD1	.	TRBJ1-5	TGTGCCAGCAGCCAAGCAGGGGGAGACAATCAGCCCCAGCATTTT	CASSQAGGDNQPQHF
TRBV10-3	.	.	TRBJ1-5	TGTGCCATCAGCGAGTCCTTGCCAGGGACCGATCAGCCCCAGCATTTT	CAISESLPGTDQPQHF
TRBV4-3	.	.	TRBJ2-3	TGCGCCAGCAGCCAAGATTTAGGTGCAGATACGCAGTATTTT	CASSQDLGADTQYF
TRBV19	.	.	TRBJ2-1	TGTGCCAGTAGATCAGGGGTCTCCTACAATGAGCAGTTCTTC	CASRSGVSYNEQFF
TRBV5-1	.	.	TRBJ2-1	TGCGCCAGCAGTCTACAGCGCCAATCCTACAATGAGCAGTTCTTC	CASSLQRQSYNEQFF
TRBV30	.	.	TRBJ2-5	TGTGCCTGGGGAATGATACGCTCCAGACAGCTGTACCAAGAGACCCAGTACTTC	CAWGMIRSRQLYQETQYF
TRBV5-1	TRBD1	few	TRBJ2-5	TGCGCCAGCAGCTTGGGCGGACAGGGGGCTTCGGAGACCCAGTACTTC	CASSLGGQGASETQYF
TRBV5-1	TRBD2	.	TRBJ2-1	TGCGCCAGCAGACCAGGGATGGGAGCGGGAGTTGTCGATGAGCAGTTCTTC	CASRPGMGAGVVDEQFF
TRBV7-3	.	.	TRBJ1-2	TGTGCCAGCAGCTCCACCAGACGGTCCTATGGCTACACCTTC	CASSSTRRSYGYTF
TRBV2	.	.	TRBJ2-3	TGTGCCAGCAGTGCAGATACGCAGTATTTT	CASSADTQYF
TRBV6-5	.	.	TRBJ1-2	TGTGCCAGCAGTGCTGACAGGACATTAACAGGCTACACCTTC	CASSADRTLTGYTF
TRBV7-9	.	.	TRBJ2-3	TGTGCCAGCAGCCCAGGGGTTCAGTCCGATACGCAGTATTTT	CASSPGVQSDTQYF
TRBV6-5	.	.	TRBJ2-1	TGTGCCAGCGGCGAACAGTACAATGAGCAGTTCTTC	CASGEQYNEQFF
TRBV2	TRBD2	once	TRBJ2-3	TGTGCCGGCCTGAGGGTGGCGGGAGAACCTAGCACAGATACGCAGTATTTT	CAGLRVAGEPSTDTQYF
TRBV7-9	.	.	TRBJ2-3	TGTGCCAGCAGTACCACAGATACGCAGTATTTT	CASSTTDTQYF
TRBV27	.	.	TRBJ1-5	TGTGCCAGCAGTTTATCAGGACGCAATCAGCCCCAGCATTTT	CASSLSGRNQPQHF
TRBV25-1	.	.	TRBJ2-5	TGTGCCAGCAGTGAATATCAGGGGTCCCGCGGGGAGACCCAGTACTTC	CASSEYQGSRGETQYF
TRBV29-1	.	.	TRBJ1-1	TGCAGCTTCACCCGCGGATCGAACACTGAAGCTTTCTTT	CSFTRGSNTEAFF
TRBV6-5	.	.	TRBJ2-5	TGTGCCAGCAGTTCAACCTGGACAGTCCAAGAGACCCAGTACTTC	CASSSTWTVQETQYF
TRBV28	.	.	TRBJ1-3	TGTGCCAGTGGACGTATCTCTGGAAACACCATATATTTT	CASGRISGNTIYF
TRBV28	TRBD1	.	TRBJ2-5	TGTGCCAGCACTCGGACAGGGTTGCTTAAAGAGACCCAGTACTTC	CASTRTGLLKETQYF
TRBV6-1	TRBD2	.	TRBJ2-5	TGTGCCGTAAGCGGGGAGGAGACCCAGTACTTC	CAVSGEETQYF
TRBV12-5	.	.	TRBJ1-5	TGTGCTAGTGGTTTGGAAGGATTACGGGATCAGCCCCAGCATTTT	CASGLEGLRDQPQHF
TRBV7-2	.	.	TRBJ1-5	TGTGCCAGCAGCTTAGTTCTGGGCCTCGGTCAGCCCCAGCATTTT	CASSLVLGLGQPQHF
TRBV13	.	once	TRBJ1-2	TGTGCCAGCAGCTTAGGTCAAGAGAACGCCTATGGCTACACCTTC	CASSLGQENAYGYTF
TRBV20-1	.	.	TRBJ2-1	TGCAGTGCTAACTGGAATGAGCAGTTCTTC	CSANWNEQFF
TRBV19	TRBD1	.	TRBJ1-2	TGTGCCACCCGGGGGACAGGACGACACTATGGCTACACCTTC	CATRGTGRHYGYTF
TRBV18	TRBD1	.	TRBJ2-1	TGTGCCAGCTCACCACCGTATTTGACAGGGGAGAATGAGCAGTTCTTC	CASSPPYLTGENEQFF
TRBV7-2	TRBD2	.	TRBJ2-1	TGTGCCAGCAGCGCCACTAGCGGGAGTAACAATGAGCAGTTCTTC	CASSATSGSNNEQFF